The 11 T cell receptor beta chains listed next were all sequenced from one sample in a study of low-dose radiotherapy and immunotherapy resistance in tumors. TRAV- and TRBV-specific primers primed first-strand cDNA, covering alpha and beta chains. Amplification of TCRs used a constant-region primer and V-primer adapter for roughly 22 PCR cycles. TCRdb ran MiXCR on the reads and lists one entry per CDR3 protein. Of several thousand distinct CDR3 sequences in the sample, approximately 70% were seen once. Every receptor here comes from a human donor with advanced metastatic prostate, ovarian, gallbladder or colorectal cancer (not recorded which). This table probably holds off-target reads from a library built for another chain.

This chain uses TRBV3-1 with TRBJ1-2, with 10 bases that match TRBD1. This CDR3 contains 16 residues. V dropped 2 bases and J dropped 4; count of bases not matched to a gene: 7. CDR1 LGHDT and CDR2 YNNKEL come from the germline V gene (reference sequence). The chain's CDR3 is CASSQRLTGGSYGYTF. The CDR3 region has the DNA TGTGCCAGCAGCCAAAGACTGACAGGGGGCAGCTATGGCTACACCTTC. The full variable domain, in which reference TRBV3-1 and TRBJ1-2 provide the parts outside the CDR3, is DTAVSQTPKYLVTQMGNDKSIKCEQNLGHDTMYWYKQDSKKFLKIMFSYNNKELIINETVPNRFSPKSPDKAHLNLHINSLELGDSAVYFCASSQRLTGGSYGYTFGSGTRLTVV.

The chain combines TRBV7-8 with TRBJ2-5, with D perhaps TRBD2 (6 bases). Germline V gene data show CDR1 as SGHVS and CDR2 as FQNEAQ. The CDR3 runs to 17 residues. Trimming took off 1 base at V and 5 bases at J, with 20 bases between the two ends. The CDR3 loop is CASSLEPPGAGGETQYF. The DNA of the CDR3 is TGTGCCAGCAGCTTAGAGCCCCCAGGAGCGGGCGGGGAGACCCAGTACTTC. The full variable domain, rest sourced from reference TRBV7-8 and TRBJ2-5, is GAGVSQSPRYKVAKRGQDVALRCDPISGHVSLFWYQQALGQGPEFLTYFQNEAQLDKSGLPSDRFFAERPEGSVSTLKIQRTQQEDSAVYLCASSLEPPGAGGETQYFGPGTRLLVL.

The V and J genes are TRBV12-3 or TRBV12-4 and TRBJ2-2; D assignment may be TRBD1 or TRBD2 (5 bases each). The CDR3 runs to 14 residues. Trimming left V 5 bases short and J 7 bases short, with 14 bases between. The CDR3 DNA sequence: TGTGCCAGCAGTCCCGGGACGAACGTCGGGGAGCTGTTTTTT. Translation: CASSPGTNVGELFF.

The V gene is TRBV28, the J gene TRBJ2-2; D may be TRBD1 (6 bases). This CDR3 has 14 residues. CDR1 is MDHEN and CDR2 is SYDVKM in the germline V gene. Between the trimmed V and J ends, which lost 7 bases and 4 bases, there was a span of 13 bases. The chain's CDR3 is CASNRAGGTGELFF. CDR3 DNA: TGTGCCAGCAACAGGGCAGGTGGCACCGGGGAGCTGTTTTTT.

The chain couples TRBV4-1 to TRBJ2-5; 7 bases match TRBD2. The length of the CDR3 is 14 residues. V shed 0 bases and J 8 bases; nucleotides not matched to a gene: 6. Germline V gives CDR1 MGHRA, CDR2 YSYEKL. The CDR3 reads CASSQDRRGETQYF. CDR3 in DNA: TGCGCCAGCAGCCAAGATCGCCGGGGGGAAACCCAGTACTTC.

This CDR3 reads CASSFPTGSSYEQYF. CDR3 in DNA: TGTGCCAGCAGTTTCCCAACAGGGAGCTCCTACGAGCAGTACTTC. The rearrangement joins TRBV12-3 or TRBV12-4 to TRBJ2-7; possibly TRBD1 for D (6 bases). Trimming removed 3 bases at V and 0 bases at J, with 12 bases between. The CDR3 contains 15 residues.

V gene TRBV2 combines with J gene TRBJ1-1, with D possibly matching TRBD1 (6 bases). Trimming took off 7 bases at V and 3 bases at J, with 12 bases between the two ends. Looked up from germline, CDR1 is SNHLY and CDR2 is FYNNEI. The CDR3 runs to 13 residues. CDR3 loop: CASTVGQYTEAFF. CDR3 nucleotide sequence: TGTGCCAGCACCGTAGGACAGTACACTGAAGCTTTCTTT. Together with reference TRBV2 and TRBJ1-1, the CDR3 gives the full variable domain: EPEVTQTPSHQVTQMGQEVILRCVPISNHLYFYWYRQILGQKVEFLVSFYNNEISEKSEIFDDQFSVERPDGSNFTLKIRSTKLEDSAMYFCASTVGQYTEAFFGQGTRLTVV.

V gene TRBV7-6 combines with J gene TRBJ2-7, with D perhaps matching TRBD1 (6 bases). The CDR3 runs 13 residues. V was shortened by 5 bases and J by 3 bases, with 11 bases between the two germline ends. Per the germline V gene, CDR1 is SGHVS and CDR2 is FNYEAQ. This CDR3 is CASSIGTLYEQYF. In DNA, the CDR3 is TGTGCCAGCAGCATCGGGACACTCTACGAGCAGTACTTC. The variable domain in full, completed from reference TRBV7-6 and TRBJ2-7, reads GAGVSQSPRYKVTKRGQDVALRCDPISGHVSLYWYRQALGQGPEFLTYFNYEAQQDKSGLPNDRFSAERPEGSISTLTIQRTEQRDSAMYRCASSIGTLYEQYFGPGTRLTVT.

This clonotype was seen more than once but under ten times. The chain links TRBV20-1 to TRBJ2-1, with a weak D call TRBD2 (6 bases). V lost 5 bases, J lost 2 bases, and 16 bases lay in between. This CDR3 comprises 15 residues. CDR1 and CDR2 from the germline V gene are DFQATT and SNEGSKA (reference sequence). The CDR3 here is CSARDFSGAYNEQFF. For the CDR3, the DNA is TGCAGTGCTCGGGACTTCTCAGGAGCCTACAATGAGCAGTTCTTC.

The rearrangement links TRBV4-1 to TRBJ2-5; D remains unclear. Per the germline V gene, CDR1 is MGHRA and CDR2 is YSYEKL. V lost 2 bases, J lost 4 bases, and 8 bases lay in between. The CDR3 totals 13 residues. CDR3 bases: TGCGCCAGCAGCCAACTTTCCGGAGAGACCCAGTACTTC. Translation gives CASSQLSGETQYF.

The chain employs TRBV20-1 and TRBJ2-7; tentative D call: TRBD2 (5 bases). There are 12 residues in the CDR3. The V gene lost 5 bases and the J gene lost 10 bases, with 18 bases spanning the gap. Per germline, CDR1 DFQATT and CDR2 SNEGSKA (reference sequence). The CDR3 sequence: CSAYQPGLPQYF. In DNA form, the CDR3 reads TGCAGTGCTTATCAGCCTGGACTTCCACAGTACTTC.